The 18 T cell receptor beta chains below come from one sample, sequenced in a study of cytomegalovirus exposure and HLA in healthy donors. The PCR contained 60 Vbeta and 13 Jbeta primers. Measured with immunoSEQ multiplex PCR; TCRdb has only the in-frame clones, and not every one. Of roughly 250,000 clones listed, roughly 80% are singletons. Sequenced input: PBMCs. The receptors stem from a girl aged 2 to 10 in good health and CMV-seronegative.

CDR3 region: CASSLPGQGNNEQFF. Written as DNA, the CDR3 is TGTGCCAGCAGTTTACCGGGACAGGGGAACAATGAGCAGTTCTTC. The chain joins TRBV27 to TRBJ2-1; 10 bases align to TRBD1. The CDR3 sequence is 15 residues long. V was clipped by 2 bases and J by 5 bases; unmatched bases: 3. CDR1 is MNHEY and CDR2 is SMNVEV in the germline V gene (reference sequence).

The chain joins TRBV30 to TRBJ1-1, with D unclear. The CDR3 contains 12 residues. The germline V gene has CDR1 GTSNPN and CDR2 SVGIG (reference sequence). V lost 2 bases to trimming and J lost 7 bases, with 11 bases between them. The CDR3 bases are TGTGCCTGGAGTCCTTATGCGCTTGAAGCTTTCTTT. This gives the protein CAWSPYALEAFF.

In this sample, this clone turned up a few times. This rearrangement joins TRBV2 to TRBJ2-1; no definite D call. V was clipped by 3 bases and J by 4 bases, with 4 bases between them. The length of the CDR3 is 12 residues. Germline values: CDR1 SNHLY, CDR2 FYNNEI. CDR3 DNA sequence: TGTGCCAGCAGTGAGGCTTACAATGAGCAGTTCTTC. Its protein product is CASSEAYNEQFF.

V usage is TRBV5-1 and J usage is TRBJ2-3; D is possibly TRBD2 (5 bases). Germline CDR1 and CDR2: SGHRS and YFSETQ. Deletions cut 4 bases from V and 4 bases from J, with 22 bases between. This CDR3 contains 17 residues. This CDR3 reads CASSLINREFVADTQYF. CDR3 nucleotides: TGCGCCAGCAGCCTAATTAATAGGGAGTTCGTCGCAGATACGCAGTATTTT.

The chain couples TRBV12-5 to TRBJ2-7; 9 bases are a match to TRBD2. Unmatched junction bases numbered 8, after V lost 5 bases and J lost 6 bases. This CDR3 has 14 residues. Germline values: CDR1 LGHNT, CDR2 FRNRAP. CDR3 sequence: CASGPGAGGSEQYF. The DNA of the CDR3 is TGTGCTAGTGGTCCCGGAGCGGGAGGAAGCGAGCAGTACTTC.

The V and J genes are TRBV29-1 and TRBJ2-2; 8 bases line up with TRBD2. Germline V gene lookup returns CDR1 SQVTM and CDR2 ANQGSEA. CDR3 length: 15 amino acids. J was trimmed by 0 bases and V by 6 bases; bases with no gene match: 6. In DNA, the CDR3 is TGCAGCGTCGGAGGACTAGCCTCGAACACCGGGGAGCTGTTTTTT. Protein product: CSVGGLASNTGELFF.

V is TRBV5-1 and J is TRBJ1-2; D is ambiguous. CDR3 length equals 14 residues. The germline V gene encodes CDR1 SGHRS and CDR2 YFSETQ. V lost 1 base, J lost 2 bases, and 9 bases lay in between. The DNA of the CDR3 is TGCGCCAGCAGCTTGCGGGGAAAAAACTATGGCTACACCTTC. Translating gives CASSLRGKNYGYTF.

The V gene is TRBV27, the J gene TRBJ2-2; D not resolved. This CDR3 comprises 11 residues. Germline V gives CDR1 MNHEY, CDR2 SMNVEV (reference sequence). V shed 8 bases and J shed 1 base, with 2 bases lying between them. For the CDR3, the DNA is TGTGCCAGCCGGAACACCGGGGAGCTGTTTTTT. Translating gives CASRNTGELFF.

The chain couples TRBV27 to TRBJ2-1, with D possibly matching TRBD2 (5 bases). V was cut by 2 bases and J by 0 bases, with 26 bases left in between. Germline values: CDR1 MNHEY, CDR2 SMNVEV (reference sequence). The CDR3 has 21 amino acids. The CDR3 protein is CASSLVFPIRRTGGSYNEQFF. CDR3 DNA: TGTGCCAGCAGTTTAGTGTTCCCCATCCGGAGGACTGGTGGCTCCTACAATGAGCAGTTCTTC.

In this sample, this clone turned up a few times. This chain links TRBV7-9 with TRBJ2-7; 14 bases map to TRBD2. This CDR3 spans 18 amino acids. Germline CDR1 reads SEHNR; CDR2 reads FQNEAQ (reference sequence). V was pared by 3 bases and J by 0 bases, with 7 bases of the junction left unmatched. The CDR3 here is CASSFGTSGSRASYEQYF. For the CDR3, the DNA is TGTGCCAGCAGCTTTGGGACTAGCGGGAGTAGGGCCTCCTACGAGCAGTACTTC.

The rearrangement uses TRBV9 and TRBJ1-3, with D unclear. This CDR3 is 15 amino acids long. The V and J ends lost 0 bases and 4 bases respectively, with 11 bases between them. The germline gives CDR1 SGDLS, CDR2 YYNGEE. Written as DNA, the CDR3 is TGTGCCAGCAGCGTAGAGGCGGGGTCCGGAAACACCATATATTTT. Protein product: CASSVEAGSGNTIYF.

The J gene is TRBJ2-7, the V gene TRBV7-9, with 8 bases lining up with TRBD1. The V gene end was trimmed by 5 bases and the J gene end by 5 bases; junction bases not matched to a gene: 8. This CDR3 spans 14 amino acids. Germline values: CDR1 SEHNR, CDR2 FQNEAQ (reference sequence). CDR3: CASSLKTGEDEQYF. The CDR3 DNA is TGTGCCAGCAGCCTAAAGACAGGGGAGGACGAGCAGTACTTC.

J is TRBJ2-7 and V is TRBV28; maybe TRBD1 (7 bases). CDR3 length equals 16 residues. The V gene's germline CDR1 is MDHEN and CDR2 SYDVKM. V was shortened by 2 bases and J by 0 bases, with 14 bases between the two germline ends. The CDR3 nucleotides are TGTGCCAGCAGTTTAGGCCGCCAGGGGGGCTCCTACGAGCAGTACTTC. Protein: CASSLGRQGGSYEQYF.

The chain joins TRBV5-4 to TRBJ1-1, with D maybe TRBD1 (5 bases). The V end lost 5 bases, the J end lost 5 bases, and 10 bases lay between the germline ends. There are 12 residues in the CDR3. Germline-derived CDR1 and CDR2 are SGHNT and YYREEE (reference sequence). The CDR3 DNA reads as TGTGCCAGCAGGGGGGAGGAGACTGAAGCTTTCTTT. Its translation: CASRGEETEAFF.

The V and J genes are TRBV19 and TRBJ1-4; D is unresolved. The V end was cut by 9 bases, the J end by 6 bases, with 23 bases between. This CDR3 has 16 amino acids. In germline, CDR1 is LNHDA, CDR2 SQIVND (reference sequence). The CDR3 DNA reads TGTGCCAGCCGAAGCGGGCAGCTCAAGTGGGATGAAAAACTGTTTTTT. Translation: CASRSGQLKWDEKLFF.

CDR3 sequence: CASSTGGAGGYTF. CDR3 nucleotides: TGTGCCAGCAGCACAGGGGGCGCGGGCGGCTACACCTTC. The chain uses TRBV27 and TRBJ1-2; 9 positions agree with TRBD1. Unmatched junction bases numbered 7, after V lost 6 bases and J lost 8 bases. Germline values: CDR1 MNHEY, CDR2 SMNVEV (reference sequence). This CDR3 region has 13 residues.

The CDR3 bases are TGTGCCAGCAGTGCTACAGGGATGGCCCCCTTCCTCGAGCAGTACTTC. Protein: CASSATGMAPFLEQYF. The V call is TRBV28, the J call TRBJ2-7; a weak D match, TRBD1 (6 bases). CDR3 length: 16 residues. Per the germline V gene, CDR1 is MDHEN and CDR2 is SYDVKM. The V and J ends lost 5 bases and 6 bases respectively, with 23 bases between them.

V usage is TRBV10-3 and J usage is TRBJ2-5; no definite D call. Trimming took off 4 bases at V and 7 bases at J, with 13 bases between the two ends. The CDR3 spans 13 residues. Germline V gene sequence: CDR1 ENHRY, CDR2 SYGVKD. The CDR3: CAISGLGEGTQYF. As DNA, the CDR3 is TGTGCCATCAGTGGGCTAGGAGAAGGGACCCAGTACTTC.